This note documents a single TCR beta chain sequence. Its antigen is as yet unknown. Germline CDR1 LNHNV, CDR2 YYDKDF (reference sequence). CDR3 size: 13 residues. Trimming cost V 4 bases and J 3 bases, with 7 bases left between them. This specimen comes from a study of vaccination and CD4 T cells after COVID-19. Study summary: Six men and four women formed the convalescents, two being Hispanic.

Sequence data for DNA of cultured CD4+ T cells were generated by the Oncomine TCR Beta short-read assay. TCRdb itself ran the PCR reads through MiXCR, one entry per CDR3 protein. The sample contains some 5,000 distinct CDR3 sequences, around 50% of which appear only once. Whole-study findings and limits: Among convalescent patients, a median roughly 88% of reactive clones emerged only after vaccination.

Documented treatment: approximately 9-day PBMC culture with coronavirus spike peptide pools or control peptides (ViraFEST assay). ViraFEST expanded antigen-specific T cells with peptide pools, then sequenced TCRs. Peptide pools at approximately 9.4 ug/ml, together with 7.5 to 10 IU/ml IL-2, were added to cultures of two million PBMCs per well. The sample was CD4+ T cells from blood, cultured in vitro. The J gene is TRBJ1-5, the V gene TRBV15, with D unresolved. The receptor's source is a human donor who had recovered from COVID-19. The CDR3 DNA reads as TGTGCCACCAGCACCGCAAACAATCAGCCCCAGCATTTT. This codes for CATSTANNQPQHF.